These 5 T cell receptor beta chains share one sample of origin, sequenced in a study of T cells after posttransplantation cyclophosphamide. TCRdb keeps only in-frame clones here, not all; method: immunoSEQ multiplex PCR. Of 20,000 or so clones listed, around 90% are singletons. Busulfan-fludarabine conditioning, marrow transplant, and cyclophosphamide on days +3 and +4 were administered. The material sequenced was PBMCs, taken after allogeneic stem cell transplant with posttransplant cyclophosphamide. The receptor set was obtained from a female patient in her thirties or forties who received an allogeneic stem cell transplant from a related donor, was CMV-positive, and had no GVHD. Some T cells may arise from the graft donor.

The DNA for the CDR3 is TGTGCCAGATGGGCTCCCAAAAACTATGGCTACACCTTC. It codes for CARWAPKNYGYTF. The chain joins TRBV2 to TRBJ1-2, with no clear D. This CDR3 has 13 amino acids. Germline V gene data show CDR1 as SNHLY and CDR2 as FYNNEI. V was pared by 9 bases and J by 2 bases, with 13 bases between. Filled out from reference TRBV2 and TRBJ1-2, the complete variable domain reads EPEVTQTPSHQVTQMGQEVILRCVPISNHLYFYWYRQILGQKVEFLVSFYNNEISEKSEIFDDQFSVERPDGSNFTLKIRSTKLEDSAMYFCARWAPKNYGYTFGSGTRLTVV.

This chain connects TRBV30 to TRBJ1-5; a possible D gene is TRBD1 (6 bases). The length of the CDR3 is 15 residues. Trimming took off 4 bases at V and 2 bases at J, with 15 bases between the two ends. CDR1 is GTSNPN and CDR2 is SVGIG in the germline V gene (reference sequence). The CDR3 protein is CAWNHGGAGNQPQHF. The CDR3 nucleotides read TGTGCCTGGAATCACGGGGGGGCAGGCAATCAGCCCCAGCATTTT.

The chain combines TRBV4-2 with TRBJ2-5; TRBD2 matches at 7 bases. Losses at the gene ends were 1 base for V and 5 bases for J; bases not matched to a gene: 10. This CDR3 contains 16 residues. Germline-derived CDR1 and CDR2 are LGHNA and YNFKEQ. The CDR3 coding sequence is TGTGCCAGCAGCCAAGCTAGCGGACCCCCCGGGGAGACCCAGTACTTC. This codes for CASSQASGPPGETQYF.

The chain employs TRBV18 and TRBJ1-5; D is uncertain. Germline V gene lookup returns CDR1 KGHSH and CDR2 LQKENI. The CDR3 consists of 13 residues. The V end lost 5 bases, the J end lost 1 base, and 6 bases lay between the germline ends. The CDR3 DNA is TGTGCCAGCTCAGAGGGAAGCAATCAGCCCCAGCATTTT. Its protein is CASSEGSNQPQHF.

This clone was seen just once. The V call is TRBV7-9, the J call TRBJ1-1, with 7 bases fitting TRBD1. CDR3 size: 18 residues. The V and J ends lost 1 base and 2 bases, in that order; junction bases with no gene match: 13. CDR1 and CDR2 from the germline V gene are SEHNR and FQNEAQ (reference sequence). In DNA, the CDR3 is TGTGCCAGCAGCTTAGAGTCGTGGTTGGGACAGAAAAACACTGAAGCTTTCTTT. This translates into CASSLESWLGQKNTEAFF.